This TCR beta chain was documented in a study of blood T cells in healthy people across ages. Study-wide background: Capture by template switching was about one barcoded beta molecule per two T cells.

This clonotype has a single count. Its specificity is unknown. The CDR3 has 16 amino acids. Trimming removed 0 bases at V and 6 bases at J, with 14 bases between. In germline, CDR1 is LGHNA, CDR2 YSLEER. Overall study results and limits: Estimated diversity that came from one million T cells was considered an underestimate. Age showed a roughly linear inverse relationship with TCR beta diversity per million T cells.

Sample donors were healthy Caucasian individuals that came from Russia, aged roughly 6 to 100. Using a J-beta primer mix together with a sample-barcoded 5' primer, a second PCR was run for about 7 to 12 cycles. TCRdb ran MiXCR on the 5' RACE reads and lists one entry per CDR3 protein. Found here are over 1.5 million distinct CDR3 sequences, 49% of them singletons; the top ten hold around 2.1%. The sequence derives from a woman in her 40s in good health. This chain connects TRBV4-3 to TRBJ1-4, with a possible D match to TRBD1 (5 bases). The sequenced material came from blood. The CDR3, as DNA: TGCGCCAGCAGCCAAGAAAAGGGGCCGCTCGATGAAAAACTGTTTTTT. Amino acid sequence: CASSQEKGPLDEKLFF.